A single sample is the source of the 7 T cell receptor beta chains below, sequenced in a study of cytomegalovirus exposure and HLA in healthy donors. PCR involved 60 Vbeta and 13 Jbeta primers. Sequenced by immunoSEQ multiplex PCR; TCRdb stores in-frame clones only, minus some. The profile covers about 170,000 clones, with roughly two thirds appearing a single time and approximately 5.4% taken by the ten largest. The material sequenced was PBMCs. Receptors were obtained from a woman between 18 and 30 years old in good health and CMV-seropositive.

CDR3 in amino acids: CASSPRGGTGELFF. DNA for the CDR3: TGTGCCAGCAGCCCGCGAGGCGGCACCGGGGAGCTGTTTTTT. The J gene is TRBJ2-2, the V gene TRBV9, with D unclear. The CDR3 loop spans 14 amino acids. The germline V and J ends were trimmed by 4 bases and 4 bases, with 11 bases remaining between them. Per the germline V gene, CDR1 is SGDLS and CDR2 is YYNGEE.

This clone was recorded only once. V is TRBV5-6 and J is TRBJ1-1, with D hard to call. Looked up from germline, CDR1 is SGHDT and CDR2 is YYEEEE. CDR3 length: 15 amino acids. Trimming cost V 0 bases and J 0 bases, with 9 bases left between them. In DNA, the CDR3 is TGTGCCAGCAGCTTGGTGGGTCGGGTGAACACTGAAGCTTTCTTT. Translation: CASSLVGRVNTEAFF. Full variable domain (missing parts from reference TRBV5-6 and TRBJ1-1): DAGVTQSPTHLIKTRGQQVTLRCSPKSGHDTVSWYQQALGQGPQFIFQYYEEEERQRGNFPDRFSGHQFPNYSSELNVNALLLGDSALYLCASSLVGRVNTEAFFGQGTRLTVV.

The V gene is TRBV30, the J gene TRBJ1-4; D unresolved. Germline CDR1 reads GTSNPN; CDR2 reads SVGIG (reference sequence). V lost 7 bases to trimming and J lost 0 bases, with 18 bases between them. This CDR3 contains 16 residues. CDR3 protein: CASNVGSAATNEKLFF. CDR3 nucleotides: TGTGCCTCCAATGTTGGGAGTGCTGCAACTAATGAAAAACTGTTTTTT.

The J gene is TRBJ2-3, the V gene TRBV2, with D perhaps matching TRBD2 (6 bases). Between the trimmed V and J ends, which lost 3 bases and 1 base, there was a span of 8 bases. The germline gives CDR1 SNHLY, CDR2 FYNNEI. This CDR3 comprises 14 residues. CDR3 residues: CASSEGGGTDTQYF. Here the CDR3 DNA reads TGTGCCAGCAGTGAGGGCGGGGGCACAGATACGCAGTATTTT.

V gene TRBV5-4 combines with J gene TRBJ1-6; D is unresolved. Germline CDR1 and CDR2: SGHNT and YYREEE (reference sequence). Trimming removed 0 bases from V and 7 bases from J, with 8 bases in between. This CDR3 has 14 residues. The CDR3 is CASSLDPGNSPLHF. CDR3 coding DNA: TGTGCCAGCAGCTTGGACCCAGGAAATTCACCCCTCCACTTT. Filled out from reference TRBV5-4 and TRBJ1-6, the complete variable domain reads ETGVTQSPTHLIKTRGQQVTLRCSSQSGHNTVSWYQQALGQGPQFIFQYYREEENGRGNFPPRFSGLQFPNYSSELNVNALELDDSALYLCASSLDPGNSPLHFGNGTRLTVT.

This clone was observed a few times. The V and J genes are TRBV15 and TRBJ1-5; D unresolved. V gave up 5 bases and J gave up 1 base, with 12 bases separating them. The CDR3 runs 15 residues. Germline V gene data show CDR1 as LNHNV and CDR2 as YYDKDF (reference sequence). The CDR3 DNA is TGTGCCACCAGCTCCCAAAGAGGCAGCAATCAGCCCCAGCATTTT. This translates into CATSSQRGSNQPQHF. Based on the CDR3 plus reference TRBV15 and TRBJ1-5, the full variable domain is DAMVIQNPRYQVTQFGKPVTLSCSQTLNHNVMYWYQQKSSQAPKLLFHYYDKDFNNEADTPDNFQSRRPNTSFCFLDIRSPGLGDTAMYLCATSSQRGSNQPQHFGDGTRLSIL.

This clone was seen a handful of times. J is TRBJ1-5 and V is TRBV2, with D tentatively TRBD1 (5 bases). The V gene's germline CDR1 is SNHLY and CDR2 FYNNEI. The V end was cut by 7 bases, the J end by 0 bases, with 10 bases between. CDR3 size: 14 residues. The CDR3 nucleotides read TGTGCCAGCAACAGGCTCTATAGCAATCAGCCCCAGCATTTT. Translation: CASNRLYSNQPQHF.